Listed below are T cell receptor beta chains from one sample, sequenced in a study of blood T cell repertoires in COVID-19. The protocol was immunoSEQ multiplex PCR, while the TCRdb copy is restricted to in-frame clones and leaves out a portion. Among some 150,000 clones listed, roughly nine tenths were seen once. Sequenced: peripheral blood. All receptors come from a middle-aged woman with acute or convalescent COVID-19. Each CDR3 is given with its conserved first and last residue. The D gene is left open where the match is weak. For some rows the clone size is stated as once, few or many, or as a class when expanded; others skip it.

NA TRBJ1-2 TRBV11-2 15 once TGTGCCAGCAGCTTAAATGAGGGCTTTGTCTATGGCTACACCTTC CASSLNEGFVYGYTF
NA TRBJ1-2 TRBV27 18 NA TGTGCCAGCAGTTTAATTCGGGGGGGGACACTCTTTAACTATGGCTACACCTTC CASSLIRGGTLFNYGYTF
TRBD1 TRBJ2-7 TRBV5-8 17 NA TGTGCCAGCAGCTTGGTAGCAGGGGGCGAAAGCTCCTACGAGCAGTACTTC CASSLVAGGESSYEQYF
NA TRBJ2-1 TRBV9 15 NA TGTGCCAGCAGCGCTACAGGGTTATGGCGGGATGAGCAGTTCTTC CASSATGLWRDEQFF
NA TRBJ2-1 TRBV7-3 13 NA TGTGCCAGCAGCACCGATTGGACTAATGAGCAGTTCTTC CASSTDWTNEQFF
NA TRBJ2-1 TRBV19 14 NA TGTGCCAGTAGTCGGGTTTCTGGTGCCAATGAGCAGTTCTTC CASSRVSGANEQFF
NA TRBJ2-6 TRBV6-6 13 NA TGTGCCAGCAGCCGCAGGGGGGCCAACGTCCTGACTTTC CASSRRGANVLTF
NA TRBJ2-7 TRBV5-1 16 NA TGCGCCAGCAGCTTGGAGGGTTTACGGACAGTCTACGAGCAGTACTTC CASSLEGLRTVYEQYF
TRBD2 TRBJ2-1 TRBV9 16 NA TGTGCCAGCAGCACTAGCGGGGGGAGCTCCTACAATGAGCAGTTCTTC CASSTSGGSSYNEQFF
TRBD1 TRBJ1-4 TRBV28 15 NA TGTGCCAGCAGTGCCCCCGGGACAGGGGACGAAAAACTGTTTTTT CASSAPGTGDEKLFF
NA TRBJ1-1 TRBV20-1 11 once TGCAGTGCGGAGGGCCCGGCTGAAGCTTTCTTT CSAEGPAEAFF
NA TRBJ2-5 TRBV24-1 14 NA TGTGCCACCAGTGACCGGGTAGGAGAGGAGACCCAGTACTTC CATSDRVGEETQYF
TRBD1 TRBJ1-5 TRBV23-1 17 NA TGCGCCAGCAGTCACAGGGGGCCTTCTCGTAGCAATCAGCCCCAGCATTTT CASSHRGPSRSNQPQHF
NA TRBJ1-2 TRBV5-6 13 NA TGTGCCAGCAGCCCAACGGTAGTCTATGGCTACACCTTC CASSPTVVYGYTF
TRBD1 TRBJ1-5 TRBV6-5 15 NA TGTGCCAGCAGTTACTCGTCGGCAGGGGGCCAGCCCCAGCATTTT CASSYSSAGGQPQHF
TRBD1 TRBJ1-6 TRBV12-5 16 NA TGTGCTAGTGGTTTGGGGACGGGACAGTCAAATTCACCCCTCCACTTT CASGLGTGQSNSPLHF
TRBD1 TRBJ1-5 TRBV7-8 16 NA TGTGCCAGCAGCCGGGGGACAGGAGATAGCAATCAGCCCCAGCATTTT CASSRGTGDSNQPQHF
TRBD1 TRBJ1-2 TRBV16 14 NA TGTGCCAGCAGCCAATCGAGGACAGGCTATGGCTACACCTTC CASSQSRTGYGYTF
NA TRBJ1-1 TRBV5-1 13 NA TGCGCCAGCAGCTTGACGTTAGACACTGAAGCTTTCTTT CASSLTLDTEAFF
TRBD2 TRBJ2-1 TRBV4-1 15 NA TGCGCCAGCAGCAAACCTAGCGGGGGGTACAATGAGCAGTTCTTC CASSKPSGGYNEQFF
TRBD1 TRBJ2-7 TRBV7-9 19 NA TGTGCCAGCAGCTTACGGTTCACCCCCGGACGGACAGGAGCCGGCGAGCAGTACTTC CASSLRFTPGRTGAGEQYF
NA TRBJ1-2 TRBV11-1 14 NA TGTGCCAGCAGCACCCAATCCGGGACATATGGCTACACCTTC CASSTQSGTYGYTF
TRBD1 TRBJ1-2 TRBV18 15 NA TGTGCCAGCTCACCACCGGTGGGACAGGGGTATGGCTACACCTTC CASSPPVGQGYGYTF
NA TRBJ2-4 TRBV9 14 once TGTGCCAGCAGCGTAGACGGGATAGCGAACATTCAGTACTTC CASSVDGIANIQYF
TRBD1 TRBJ1-6 TRBV18 15 NA TGTGCCAGCTCCGGCCAGGGACAGGGACTCTCACCCCTCCACTTT CASSGQGQGLSPLHF
TRBD2 TRBJ2-7 TRBV29-1 14 NA TGCAGCGTTGTTCCTAGCGGGAGGGAGTGGGAGCAGTACTTC CSVVPSGREWEQYF
TRBD2 TRBJ2-1 TRBV5-4 17 few TGTGCCAGCAGCCCCAATCTAGCGGGAGGAACCTACAATGAGCAGTTCTTC CASSPNLAGGTYNEQFF
TRBD1 TRBJ1-4 TRBV28 14 NA TGTGCCAGCAGAACAGGGGGCGTTCGGGAAAAACTGTTTTTT CASRTGGVREKLFF
NA TRBJ2-7 TRBV30 16 NA TGTGCCTGGAGTGCCCAGGGAAAAATTAATTTTTACGAGCAGTACTTC CAWSAQGKINFYEQYF
TRBD1 TRBJ2-1 TRBV29-1 14 NA TGCAGCGTTTCTGGGACAGGCTCCTACAATGAGCAGTTCTTC CSVSGTGSYNEQFF
TRBD1 TRBJ2-7 TRBV13 16 NA TGTGCCAGCAGCTTAGTACGGGACAGGGGGCCCTACGAGCAGTACTTC CASSLVRDRGPYEQYF
NA TRBJ2-7 TRBV3-1/TRBV3-2 12 NA TGTGCCAGCAGCCAAGGGGGGGATCCCCAGTACTTC CASSQGGDPQYF
NA TRBJ2-1 TRBV7-9 17 NA TGTGCCAGCAGCTTAATTACGGTCCGGGTTGCGGGCAATGAGCAGTTCTTC CASSLITVRVAGNEQFF
TRBD1 TRBJ2-3 TRBV7-3 15 NA TGTGCCAGCAGCTTAGTGGGGACAGACACAGATACGCAGTATTTT CASSLVGTDTDTQYF
TRBD1 TRBJ2-7 TRBV24-1 13 NA TGTGCCACCAGTGAGACAGGGTATGTAGAGCAGTACTTC CATSETGYVEQYF
TRBD2 TRBJ2-1 TRBV6-5 15 NA TGTGCCAGCAGGCCTCCGGGACTACCTACTGGCGAGCAGTTCTTC CASRPPGLPTGEQFF
NA TRBJ2-1 TRBV4-1 15 NA TGCGCCAGCAGCCTTCTGACAAACTCCTACAATGAGCAGTTCTTC CASSLLTNSYNEQFF
TRBD1 TRBJ2-1 TRBV19 17 NA TGTGCCAGTAGTAGACGACAGGGGGCGCTGTTGGGAAATGAGCAGTTCTTC CASSRRQGALLGNEQFF
NA TRBJ2-5 TRBV2 17 NA TGTGCCAGCAGTGAAGCAAAGGGGGACGGATCTGGAGAGACCCAGTACTTC CASSEAKGDGSGETQYF
TRBD2 TRBJ2-3 TRBV18 16 once TGTGCCAGCTCACCCCCACTAGCGGGGGGGCCCGATACGCAGTATTTT CASSPPLAGGPDTQYF
NA TRBJ2-3 TRBV19 15 NA TGTGCCAGTAGTCAGGGGGGAGTTACGACAGATACGCAGTATTTT CASSQGGVTTDTQYF
TRBD2 TRBJ2-1 TRBV7-6 19 NA TGTGCCAGCAGCTTAAAGCTAGCGGGAGTACTGGGGGCTAACAATGAGCAGTTCTTC CASSLKLAGVLGANNEQFF
TRBD1 TRBJ2-6 TRBV3-1/TRBV3-2 18 NA TGTGCCAGCAGCCATGACAGGGCTGCCTCCTCTGGGGCCAACGTCCTGACTTTC CASSHDRAASSGANVLTF